These 19 T cell receptor beta chains were all obtained from the same sample, sequenced in a study of PD-L1 blockade in urothelial cancer. Sequencing was performed with immunoSEQ multiplex PCR; in TCRdb, only in-frame clones are kept and a portion is missing. The data show roughly 76,000 clones, with around 93% seen just once and around 0.94% held by the top ten. Time point given: peripheral blood 6 weeks after treatment start. The sequencing here drew on PBMCs, taken around atezolizumab (anti-PD-L1) treatment. These receptors originate from an elderly woman with urothelial cancer.

The rearrangement uses TRBV2 and TRBJ1-1; no firm D call. CDR1 and CDR2 (germline): SNHLY, FYNNEI. The CDR3 has 12 amino acids. Deletions cut 6 bases from V and 8 bases from J, with 13 bases between. CDR3 DNA: TGTGCCAGCAGGAGAGGAGACCTGGAAGCTTTCTTT. This codes for CASRRGDLEAFF.

The rearrangement uses TRBV10-2 and TRBJ1-4; D unclear. The germline gives CDR1 WSHSY, CDR2 SAAADI. The CDR3 consists of 12 residues. Trimming removed 0 bases from V and 10 bases from J, with 6 bases in between. The CDR3 loop reads CASSESSGKLFF. For the CDR3, the DNA is TGCGCCAGCAGTGAGTCGAGTGGAAAACTGTTTTTT.

The chain has TRBV27 and TRBJ1-1, with no clear D. Deletions cut 5 bases from V and 1 base from J, with 8 bases between. Germline assignment: CDR1 MNHEY and CDR2 SMNVEV (reference sequence). The CDR3 runs to 13 residues. The CDR3 is CASSPRQNTEAFF. The CDR3 nucleotides are TGTGCCAGCAGTCCGAGACAGAACACTGAAGCTTTCTTT.

The chain is built from TRBV2 and TRBJ2-1, with TRBD1 matching 8 bases. Germline values: CDR1 SNHLY, CDR2 FYNNEI. This CDR3 region has 14 residues. The V gene end was trimmed by 5 bases and the J gene end by 13 bases; junction bases not matched to a gene: 13. The CDR3 DNA reads as TGTGCCAGCAGTTCTTCCGGACAGGGTAGGTTTCAGTTCTTC. This encodes CASSSSGQGRFQFF.

CDR3 nucleotides: TGTGCCACCAACAGGGGAAGCACAGATACGCAGTATTTT. It encodes CATNRGSTDTQYF. The V gene is TRBV19, the J gene TRBJ2-3; 7 bases align to TRBD1. J was trimmed by 0 bases and V by 10 bases; bases with no gene match: 4. The germline V gene encodes CDR1 LNHDA and CDR2 SQIVND (reference sequence). This CDR3 comprises 13 residues.

J is TRBJ2-2 and V is TRBV9; 8 positions agree with TRBD2. This CDR3 region has 16 residues. The V gene end was trimmed by 4 bases and the J gene end by 2 bases; junction bases not matched to a gene: 7. The V gene's germline CDR1 is SGDLS and CDR2 YYNGEE. The CDR3 sequence: CASSLGTSTNTGELFF. CDR3 bases: TGTGCCAGCAGCCTAGGGACTAGTACCAACACCGGGGAGCTGTTTTTT. The variable domain in full, with the rest retrieved from reference TRBV9 and TRBJ2-2, is DSGVTQTPKHLITATGQRVTLRCSPRSGDLSVYWYQQSLDQGLQFLIQYYNGEERAKGNILERFSAQQFPDLHSELNLSSLELGDSALYFCASSLGTSTNTGELFFGEGSRLTVL.

The gene calls are TRBV19 and TRBJ2-1, with D possibly matching TRBD2 (7 bases). V gave up 7 bases and J gave up 0 bases, with 13 bases separating them. The germline V gene has CDR1 LNHDA and CDR2 SQIVND (reference sequence). This CDR3 has 15 residues. Here the CDR3 reads CASIHRGASYNEQFF. CDR3 nucleotide sequence: TGTGCCAGTATTCATCGGGGGGCCTCCTACAATGAGCAGTTCTTC.

The V and J genes are TRBV18 and TRBJ1-2; no definite D call. V lost 0 bases to trimming and J lost 5 bases, with 13 bases between them. This CDR3 comprises 15 residues. CDR1 is KGHSH and CDR2 is LQKENI in the germline V gene. The CDR3 sequence is CASSPPGKRGYGYTF. CDR3 sequence (DNA): TGTGCCAGCTCACCACCGGGGAAAAGAGGGTATGGCTACACCTTC.

This clone was observed a handful of times. DNA for the CDR3: TGTGCCAGCAGCCAAACCAGGGGACAGCGTTCGAACTATGGCTACACCTTC. Translating gives CASSQTRGQRSNYGYTF. The rearrangement joins TRBV4-2 to TRBJ1-2; the match to TRBD1 covers 7 bases. Germline V gives CDR1 LGHNA, CDR2 YNFKEQ. V was clipped by 2 bases and J by 2 bases; unmatched bases: 11. The CDR3 sequence is 17 residues long.

The chain uses TRBV5-1 and TRBJ1-1; no clear D. CDR3 length: 11 residues. The germline V gene encodes CDR1 SGHRS and CDR2 YFSETQ. Trimming cost V 0 bases and J 11 bases, with 8 bases left between them. CDR3 sequence reads: CASSLDGVAFF. The CDR3 bases are TGCGCCAGCAGCTTGGACGGGGTGGCTTTCTTT.

The CDR3 DNA sequence: TGTGCCAGCAGCCCGGGGGAGTTCGCTGAGCAGTTCTTC. Translating it yields CASSPGEFAEQFF. V and J are TRBV7-6 and TRBJ2-1; D possibly corresponds to TRBD2 (6 bases). V lost 5 bases, J lost 9 bases, and 14 bases lay in between. This CDR3 contains 13 residues. Germline CDR1 and CDR2: SGHVS and FNYEAQ.

The genes are TRBV10-2 and TRBJ2-2; 7 bases align to TRBD2. The V and J ends lost 0 bases and 5 bases, in that order; junction bases with no gene match: 12. This CDR3 contains 18 residues. CDR1 and CDR2 (germline): WSHSY, SAAADI. CDR3 coding DNA: TGCGCCAGCAGTGAGTCAAGTGGGGGGGTAGTGTGGACCGGGGAGCTGTTTTTT. It translates to CASSESSGGVVWTGELFF.

The chain couples TRBV7-8 to TRBJ1-1, with unresolved D. Trimming took 2 bases from V and 0 from J, leaving 13 bases between them. There are 16 residues in the CDR3. Germline CDR1 and CDR2: SGHVS and FQNEAQ. As DNA, the CDR3 is TGTGCCAGCAGCTTATCGGGAGATCCTATGAACACTGAAGCTTTCTTT. Translation: CASSLSGDPMNTEAFF. The variable domain in full, with the rest retrieved from reference TRBV7-8 and TRBJ1-1, is GAGVSQSPRYKVAKRGQDVALRCDPISGHVSLFWYQQALGQGPEFLTYFQNEAQLDKSGLPSDRFFAERPEGSVSTLKIQRTQQEDSAVYLCASSLSGDPMNTEAFFGQGTRLTVV.

This chain joins TRBV14 and TRBJ1-1, with D perhaps TRBD1 (6 bases). This CDR3 contains 17 residues. V was cut by 4 bases and J by 6 bases, with 24 bases left in between. Germline CDR1 reads SGHDN; CDR2 reads FVKESK. In DNA form, the CDR3 reads TGTGCCAGCAGCCTAAGAGGGGGGGACTGGCAGGCGGCTGAAGCTTTCTTT. This gives the protein CASSLRGGDWQAAEAFF.

The rearrangement uses TRBV18 and TRBJ2-3, with D possibly matching TRBD2 (5 bases). The CDR3 is 14 residues long. Looked up from germline, CDR1 is KGHSH and CDR2 is LQKENI. V dropped 2 bases and J dropped 1 base, with 7 bases sitting between them. CDR3 sequence (DNA): TGTGCCAGCTCACCAGGAGGAGGCACAGATACGCAGTATTTT. Amino acid sequence: CASSPGGGTDTQYF.

The chain joins TRBV9 to TRBJ2-2, with 13 positions matching TRBD2. The trim removed 0 bases at V and 4 bases at J, leaving 6 bases unmatched. The germline CDR1 and CDR2 sequences are SGDLS and YYNGEE. This CDR3 is built from 18 residues. CDR3 in amino acids: CASSVDVTSGRITGELFF. The DNA for the CDR3 is TGTGCCAGCAGCGTAGATGTGACTAGCGGGAGGATCACCGGGGAGCTGTTTTTT.

This sequence joins TRBV5-8 and TRBJ1-1, with D unresolved. CDR1 and CDR2 from the germline V gene are SGHTS and YDEGEE. The CDR3 runs 15 residues. Trimming removed 3 bases at V and 1 base at J, with 13 bases between. For the CDR3, the DNA is TGTGCCAGCAGCTCTAATCGAATCACGAACACTGAAGCTTTCTTT. Encoded protein: CASSSNRITNTEAFF. The entire variable domain, with the rest obtained from reference TRBV5-8 and TRBJ1-1, is as follows: EAGVTQSPTHLIKTRGQQATLRCSPISGHTSVYWYQQALGLGLQFLLWYDEGEERNRGNFPPRFSGRQFPNYSSELNVNALELEDSALYLCASSSNRITNTEAFFGQGTRLTVV.

The chain links TRBV15 to TRBJ2-5; D not certain. Germline V gene data show CDR1 as LNHNV and CDR2 as YYDKDF (reference sequence). V lost 0 bases, J lost 4 bases, and 9 bases lay in between. The CDR3 covers 14 residues. CDR3 coding DNA: TGTGCCACCAGCAGAGATGGGCGTGGAGAGACCCAGTACTTC. Its translation: CATSRDGRGETQYF. Variable domain in full (rest from reference TRBV15 and TRBJ2-5): DAMVIQNPRYQVTQFGKPVTLSCSQTLNHNVMYWYQQKSSQAPKLLFHYYDKDFNNEADTPDNFQSRRPNTSFCFLDIRSPGLGDTAMYLCATSRDGRGETQYFGPGTRLLVL.

This chain connects TRBV11-1 to TRBJ2-7; TRBD2 aligns across 9 bases. Losses at the gene ends were 4 bases for V and 6 bases for J; bases not matched to a gene: 7. The CDR3 loop spans 14 amino acids. The germline CDR1 and CDR2 sequences are SGHAT and FQDESV (reference sequence). The CDR3 loop is CASSSIAGAGEQYF. CDR3 nucleotides: TGTGCCAGCAGCTCCATAGCGGGAGCCGGCGAGCAGTACTTC.